This is a list of T cell receptor beta chains from one sample in a study of PD-L1 blockade in urothelial cancer. Clones were sequenced by immunoSEQ multiplex PCR, and TCRdb holds only the in-frame ones, with some missing. The sample includes some 67,000 clones, 85% to 90% of them seen just once. Sequenced here: PBMCs, sampled around atezolizumab (anti-PD-L1) treatment. These receptor sequences come from a man aged 55 to 70 with urothelial cancer. Both conserved end residues are part of each CDR3. D genes are given only for firm matches. The size of a clone is reported for some rows only, either as once, few or many, or as a class for expanded clones.

J,D,size,V,DNA,CDR3
TRBJ1-3,-,few,TRBV21-1,TGTGCCAGCAGCTACAGAGGGTTGGGAGAGGGCTGTGGAAACACCATATATTTT,CASSYRGLGEGCGNTIYF
TRBJ2-4,-,-,TRBV11-2,TGTGCCAGCAGCTTAGTTCGCGGGCAGGGGGGTAGATTTCAGTACTTC,CASSLVRGQGGRFQYF
TRBJ2-2,-,-,TRBV28,TGTGCCAGCAGTCTGACAGGTAGAACCGGGGAGCTGTTTTTT,CASSLTGRTGELFF
TRBJ2-5,TRBD2,-,TRBV29-1,TGCAGCGTTGATGGGACTAGCGGCCATCAAGAGACCCAGTACTTC,CSVDGTSGHQETQYF
TRBJ2-7,TRBD2,-,TRBV9,TGTGCCAGCAGCCCCTATACTAGCGGCGGGTCCTACGAGCAGTACTTC,CASSPYTSGGSYEQYF
TRBJ2-3,-,-,TRBV5-1,TGCGCCAGCAGCTTGGCCTCGAGGGATACGCAGTATTTT,CASSLASRDTQYF
TRBJ2-6,-,-,TRBV6-1,TGTGCCAGCAGTCCCTATGCTGGGGCCAACGTCCTGACTTTC,CASSPYAGANVLTF
TRBJ2-5,-,-,TRBV7-3,TGTGCCAGCAGCTTAACCGCGGGCTGGGAAGAGACCCAGTACTTC,CASSLTAGWEETQYF
TRBJ2-7,TRBD1,few,TRBV29-1,TGCAGCGTAAAGACAGGGCCTTACTACGAGCAGTACTTC,CSVKTGPYYEQYF
TRBJ2-1,TRBD2,-,TRBV7-6,TGTGCCAGCAGCTCAGGGACTAGCTACGAGTACAATGAGCAGTTCTTC,CASSSGTSYEYNEQFF
TRBJ2-7,-,few,TRBV27,TGTGCCAGCAGTTACCCGGAGACAGAGAGCTCCTACGAGCAGTACTTC,CASSYPETESSYEQYF
TRBJ1-2,TRBD1,-,TRBV6-1,TGTGCCAGCAGTACAGGGGGCATCCTAAGCTACACCTTC,CASSTGGILSYTF
TRBJ2-2,-,-,TRBV11-2,TGTGCCAGCAGCCCCCGGACAGTGGGCACCGGGGAGCTGTTTTTT,CASSPRTVGTGELFF
TRBJ1-3,-,-,TRBV6-4,TGTGCCAGCGAGATCGGGGGGCGAAACACCATATATTTT,CASEIGGRNTIYF
TRBJ2-4,TRBD2,-,TRBV7-2,TGTGCCAGCAGCAGAGCGGGAAACGGCAAAAACATTCAGTACTTC,CASSRAGNGKNIQYF
TRBJ1-5,-,-,TRBV6-1,TGTGCCAGCAGTGAAGCTAATAGCAATCAGCCCCAGCATTTT,CASSEANSNQPQHF
TRBJ2-7,TRBD2,-,TRBV5-1,TGCGCCAGCAGGCCGGGTCTAACTAGCGGGCACTACGAGCAGTACTTC,CASRPGLTSGHYEQYF
TRBJ2-3,TRBD2,-,TRBV13,TGTGCCAGCAGCCGACTAGCGGGGGGCACAGATACGCAGTATTTT,CASSRLAGGTDTQYF